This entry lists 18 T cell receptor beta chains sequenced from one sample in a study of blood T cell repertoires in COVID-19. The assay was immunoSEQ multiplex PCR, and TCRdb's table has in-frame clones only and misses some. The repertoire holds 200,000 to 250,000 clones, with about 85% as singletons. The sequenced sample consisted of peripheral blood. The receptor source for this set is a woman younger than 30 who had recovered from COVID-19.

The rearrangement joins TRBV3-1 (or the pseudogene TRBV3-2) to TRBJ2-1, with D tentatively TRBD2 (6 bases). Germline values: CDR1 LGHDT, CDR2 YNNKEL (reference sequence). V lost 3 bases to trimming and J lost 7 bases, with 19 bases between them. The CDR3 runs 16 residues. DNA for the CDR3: TGTGCCAGCAGCCAGGGCGGGTCGGGAGCTGGGAATGAGCAGTTCTTC. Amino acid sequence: CASSQGGSGAGNEQFF.

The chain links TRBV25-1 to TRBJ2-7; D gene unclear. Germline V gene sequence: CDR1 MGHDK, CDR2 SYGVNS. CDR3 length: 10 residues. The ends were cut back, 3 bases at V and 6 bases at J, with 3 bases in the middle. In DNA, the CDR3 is TGTGCCAGCAGTGAGCGCGAGCAGTACTTC. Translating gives CASSEREQYF.

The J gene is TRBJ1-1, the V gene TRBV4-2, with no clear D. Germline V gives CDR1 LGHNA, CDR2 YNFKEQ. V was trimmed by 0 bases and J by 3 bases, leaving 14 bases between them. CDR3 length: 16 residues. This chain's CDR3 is CASSQELRARDTEAFF. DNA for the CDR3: TGTGCCAGCAGCCAAGAATTGCGGGCCCGTGACACTGAAGCTTTCTTT.

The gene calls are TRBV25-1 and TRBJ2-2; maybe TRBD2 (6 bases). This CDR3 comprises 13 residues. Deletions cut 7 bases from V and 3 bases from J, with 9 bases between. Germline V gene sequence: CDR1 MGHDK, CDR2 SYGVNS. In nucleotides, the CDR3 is TGTGCCAGCACGGGACTTTACACCGGGGAGCTGTTTTTT. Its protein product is CASTGLYTGELFF.

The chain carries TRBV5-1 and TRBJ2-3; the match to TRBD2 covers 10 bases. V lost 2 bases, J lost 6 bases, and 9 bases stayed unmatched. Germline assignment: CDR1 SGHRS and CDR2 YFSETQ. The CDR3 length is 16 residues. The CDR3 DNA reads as TGCGCCAGCAGCTTACCCCTAGCGGGAGTGGGTGATACGCAGTATTTT. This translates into CASSLPLAGVGDTQYF.

The CDR3 here is CASRQTRVQPQHF. The CDR3 DNA is TGTGCCAGCAGACAAACACGGGTTCAGCCCCAGCATTTT. The rearrangement uses TRBV6-5 and TRBJ1-5; D remains unclear. CDR1 is MNHEY and CDR2 is SVGAGI in the germline V gene. This CDR3 is 13 amino acids long. With 6 bases removed from V and 6 bases from J, the gap between germline ends came to 12 bases.

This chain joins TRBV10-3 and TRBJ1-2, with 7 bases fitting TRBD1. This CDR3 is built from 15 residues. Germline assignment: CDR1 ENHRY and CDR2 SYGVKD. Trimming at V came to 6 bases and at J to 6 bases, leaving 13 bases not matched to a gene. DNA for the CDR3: TGTGCCATCAGCGACAGGGCCAAACAGGGTGATGGCTACACCTTC. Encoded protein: CAISDRAKQGDGYTF.

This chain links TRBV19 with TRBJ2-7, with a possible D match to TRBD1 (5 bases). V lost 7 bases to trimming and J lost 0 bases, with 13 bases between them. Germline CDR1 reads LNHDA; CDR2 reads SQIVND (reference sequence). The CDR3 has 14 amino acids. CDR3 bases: TGTGCCAGTAACAGACAGTTGAGCTCCTACGAGCAGTACTTC. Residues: CASNRQLSSYEQYF.

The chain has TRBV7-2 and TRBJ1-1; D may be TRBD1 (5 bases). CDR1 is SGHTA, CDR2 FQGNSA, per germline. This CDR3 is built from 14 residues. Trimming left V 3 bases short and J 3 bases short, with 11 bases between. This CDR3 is CASSLGWGDTEAFF. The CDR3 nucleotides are TGTGCCAGCAGCTTGGGTTGGGGGGACACTGAAGCTTTCTTT.

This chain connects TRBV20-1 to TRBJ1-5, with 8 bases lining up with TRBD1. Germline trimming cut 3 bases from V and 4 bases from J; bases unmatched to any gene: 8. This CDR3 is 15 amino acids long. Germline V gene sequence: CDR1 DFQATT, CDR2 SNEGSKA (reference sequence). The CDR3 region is CSASFSGGLNQPQHF. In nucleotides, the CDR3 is TGCAGTGCTAGTTTCTCAGGGGGCCTAAATCAGCCCCAGCATTTT.

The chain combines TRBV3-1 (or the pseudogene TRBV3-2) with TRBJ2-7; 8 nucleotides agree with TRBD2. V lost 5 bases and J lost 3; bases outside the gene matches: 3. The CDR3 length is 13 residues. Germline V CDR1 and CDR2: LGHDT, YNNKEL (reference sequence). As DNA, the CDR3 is TGTGCCAGCAGCGAACTAGCGGACTACGAGCAGTACTTC. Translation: CASSELADYEQYF.

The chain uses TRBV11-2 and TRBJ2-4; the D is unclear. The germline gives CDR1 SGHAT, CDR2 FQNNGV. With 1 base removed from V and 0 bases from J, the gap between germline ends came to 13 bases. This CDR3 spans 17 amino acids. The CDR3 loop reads CASSLGYGKLAKNIQYF. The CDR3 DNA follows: TGTGCCAGCAGCTTAGGATATGGCAAATTAGCCAAAAACATTCAGTACTTC.

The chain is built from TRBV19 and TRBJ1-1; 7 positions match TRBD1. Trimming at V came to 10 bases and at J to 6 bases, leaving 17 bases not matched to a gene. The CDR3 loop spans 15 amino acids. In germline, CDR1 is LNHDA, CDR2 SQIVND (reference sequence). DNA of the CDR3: TGTGCCAAAAGACAGGGATCCAAGAGGGGCGCTGAAGCTTTCTTT. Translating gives CAKRQGSKRGAEAFF.

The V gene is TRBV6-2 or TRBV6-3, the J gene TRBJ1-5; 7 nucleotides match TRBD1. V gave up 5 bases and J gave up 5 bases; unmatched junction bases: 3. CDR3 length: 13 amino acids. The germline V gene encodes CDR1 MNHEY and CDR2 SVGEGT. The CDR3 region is CASSDREYQPQHF. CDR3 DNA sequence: TGTGCCAGCAGTGACAGGGAATATCAGCCCCAGCATTTT.

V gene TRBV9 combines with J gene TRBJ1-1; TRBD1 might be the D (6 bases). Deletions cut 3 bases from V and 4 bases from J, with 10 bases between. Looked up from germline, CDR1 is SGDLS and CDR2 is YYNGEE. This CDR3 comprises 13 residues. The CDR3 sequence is CASSETGSTEAFF. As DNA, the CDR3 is TGTGCCAGCAGCGAAACAGGGAGCACTGAAGCTTTCTTT.

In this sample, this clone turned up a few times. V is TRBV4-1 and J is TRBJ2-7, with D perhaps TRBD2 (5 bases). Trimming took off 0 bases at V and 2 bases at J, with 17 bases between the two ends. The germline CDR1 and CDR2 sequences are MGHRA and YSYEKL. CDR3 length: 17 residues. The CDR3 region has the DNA TGCGCCAGCAGCCAAGAGAATCTAGCAAGGGTAACCTACGAGCAGTACTTC. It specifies CASSQENLARVTYEQYF.

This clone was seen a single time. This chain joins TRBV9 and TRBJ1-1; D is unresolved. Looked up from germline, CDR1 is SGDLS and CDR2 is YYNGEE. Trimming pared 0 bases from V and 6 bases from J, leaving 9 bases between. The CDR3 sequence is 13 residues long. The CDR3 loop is CASSVGQRAEAFF. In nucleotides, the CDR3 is TGTGCCAGCAGCGTAGGGCAGCGCGCTGAAGCTTTCTTT. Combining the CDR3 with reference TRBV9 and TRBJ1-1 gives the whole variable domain DSGVTQTPKHLITATGQRVTLRCSPRSGDLSVYWYQQSLDQGLQFLIQYYNGEERAKGNILERFSAQQFPDLHSELNLSSLELGDSALYFCASSVGQRAEAFFGQGTRLTVV.

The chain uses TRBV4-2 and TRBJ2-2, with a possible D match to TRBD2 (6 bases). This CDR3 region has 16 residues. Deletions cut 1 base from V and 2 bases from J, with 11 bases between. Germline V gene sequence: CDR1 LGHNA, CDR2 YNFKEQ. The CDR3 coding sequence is TGTGCCAGCAGCCAAGGGGTGGCGGGAAACACCGGGGAGCTGTTTTTT. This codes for CASSQGVAGNTGELFF.